The clone carrying this T cell receptor beta chain was picked up a small number of times. The sample originates from a study of blood T cells in healthy people across ages. Study-wide context: With template switching, about one barcoded beta molecule was captured per two T cells.

Germline V lookup: CDR1 DFQATT, CDR2 SNEGSKA (reference sequence). CDR3 length: 17 residues. The V and J ends lost 0 bases and 2 bases respectively, with 18 bases between them. With a J-beta primer mix and a sample-barcoded 5' primer, a second PCR ran about 7 to 12 cycles. One entry per CDR3 protein results from TCRdb running MiXCR on the 5' RACE reads. The sample lists hundreds of thousands of distinct CDR3 sequences; around 21% were seen once. The chain has TRBV20-1 and TRBJ2-3; D is ambiguous. The sequence derives from a man between 65 and 85 years old in good health. The source material was blood. The CDR3 DNA sequence: TGCAGTGCTAGAGATCCCGAGGCCACTACCTTCACAGATACGCAGTATTTT. This codes for CSARDPEATTFTDTQYF.